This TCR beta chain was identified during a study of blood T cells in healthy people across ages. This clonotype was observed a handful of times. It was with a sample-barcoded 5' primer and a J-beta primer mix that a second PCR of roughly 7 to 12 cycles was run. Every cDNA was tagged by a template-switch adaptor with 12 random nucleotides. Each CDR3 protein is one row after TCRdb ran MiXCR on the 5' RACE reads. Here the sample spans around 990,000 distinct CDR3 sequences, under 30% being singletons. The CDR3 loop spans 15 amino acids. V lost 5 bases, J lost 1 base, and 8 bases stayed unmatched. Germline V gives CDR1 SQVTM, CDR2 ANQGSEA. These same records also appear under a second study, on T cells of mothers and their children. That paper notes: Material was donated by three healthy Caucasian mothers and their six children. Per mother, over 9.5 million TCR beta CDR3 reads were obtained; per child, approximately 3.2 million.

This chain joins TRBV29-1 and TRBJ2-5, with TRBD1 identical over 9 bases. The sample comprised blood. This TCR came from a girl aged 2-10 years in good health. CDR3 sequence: CSVPGQGSPQETQYF. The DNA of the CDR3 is TGCAGCGTTCCTGGACAGGGGTCGCCCCAAGAGACCCAGTACTTC.